The 25 T cell receptor beta chains below come from one sample, sequenced in a study of blood T cells in healthy people across ages. The second PCR ran roughly 6 to 11 cycles with a sample-barcoded 5' primer and J-beta primers. TCRdb ran MiXCR on the 5' RACE reads and lists one entry per CDR3 protein. The data hold some 710,000 distinct CDR3 sequences, with 35% to 50% observed a single time. The sample taken for sequencing was blood. The source of these receptors is a man older than 75 in good health.

V is TRBV15 and J is TRBJ2-1; D ambiguous. V gave up 5 bases and J gave up 4 bases, with 12 bases separating them. The CDR3 spans 14 residues. CDR1 is LNHNV and CDR2 is YYDKDF in the germline V gene (reference sequence). The CDR3 loop is CATSLKWGYNEQFF. The CDR3 coding sequence is TGTGCCACCAGCCTCAAGTGGGGTTACAATGAGCAGTTCTTC.

The chain joins TRBV6-6 to TRBJ2-7; possibly TRBD1 for D (5 bases). The V gene lost 4 bases and the J gene lost 2 bases, with 12 bases spanning the gap. Germline loops: CDR1 MNHNY, CDR2 SVGAGI (reference sequence). The CDR3 spans 14 residues. The CDR3 nucleotides are TGTGCCAGCAGTTCCTATGGACAAACCTACGAGCAGTACTTC. It yields the protein CASSSYGQTYEQYF.

This clonotype was seen repeatedly, ten times or more. The genes are TRBV28 and TRBJ2-7; 12 nucleotides match TRBD2. The germline V gene has CDR1 MDHEN and CDR2 SYDVKM. V lost 2 bases and J lost 6; bases outside the gene matches: 5. The CDR3 covers 15 residues. CDR3: CASSLPTSGSGEQYF. The CDR3 DNA is TGTGCCAGCAGTTTACCGACTAGCGGGAGTGGCGAGCAGTACTTC. Full variable domain (missing parts from reference TRBV28 and TRBJ2-7): DVKVTQSSRYLVKRTGEKVFLECVQDMDHENMFWYRQDPGLGLRLIYFSYDVKMKEKGDIPEGYSVSREKKERFSLILESASTNQTSMYLCASSLPTSGSGEQYFGPGTRLTVT.

The chain couples TRBV12-3 or TRBV12-4 to TRBJ1-4, with a weak D call TRBD1 (5 bases). V lost 6 bases and J 4 bases, leaving 15 bases between the germline ends. The CDR3 is 15 residues long. The CDR3 here is CASSRDGTFNEKLFF. The DNA of the CDR3 is TGTGCCAGCAGCCGGGACGGGACCTTTAATGAAAAACTGTTTTTT.

The chain employs TRBV29-1 and TRBJ2-1, with 9 bases identical to TRBD2. This CDR3 contains 14 residues. Germline CDR1 is SQVTM and CDR2 is ANQGSEA. J gave up 8 bases and V 7 bases, and 12 bases lay outside the gene matches. CDR3: CSGNLAGPTDEQFF. The DNA for the CDR3 is TGCAGCGGTAATCTAGCGGGGCCGACCGATGAGCAGTTCTTC.

Of note for this clonotype: Being one base from a much bigger clone, this may be a read error. This sequence joins TRBV7-2 and TRBJ2-1; TRBD2 matches at 9 bases. The CDR3 consists of 18 residues. The germline V gene encodes CDR1 SGHTA and CDR2 FQGNSA. This chain's CDR3 is CASSKRRSSGTHLNERFF. Here the CDR3 DNA reads TGTGCCAGCAGCAAGCGCAGATCTAGCGGGACCCACCTCAATGAGCGGTTCTTC.

About this clonotype itself: An end of the junction does not agree with germline; a read error may underlie this. The CDR3 nucleotides read TGCAGCGTCGGGACTAGCGGGAACTACGCGCAGTACTTC. Its protein product is CSVGTSGNYAQYF. The chain uses TRBV29-1 and TRBJ2-7; TRBD2 aligns across 13 bases. Germline lookup yields CDR1 SQVTM and CDR2 ANQGSEA. The length of the CDR3 is 13 residues.

This clonotype was picked up a small number of times. The V gene is TRBV7-3, the J gene TRBJ2-3; TRBD2 agrees at 14 bases. This CDR3 comprises 17 residues. V lost 5 bases, J lost 2 bases, and 6 bases stayed unmatched. Germline CDR1 is SGHTA and CDR2 is FQGTGA. CDR3 loop: CASSGRTSGRNTDTQYF. DNA for the CDR3: TGTGCCAGCAGCGGCAGGACTAGCGGGAGGAACACAGATACGCAGTATTTT.

This chain connects TRBV30 to TRBJ2-1; D may be TRBD1 (5 bases). CDR1 and CDR2 from the germline V gene are GTSNPN and SVGIG (reference sequence). V was pared by 3 bases and J by 9 bases, with 6 bases between. This CDR3 has 10 amino acids. CDR3 sequence (DNA): TGTGCCTGGAGGCAGGGTGAGCAGTTCTTC. Amino acid sequence: CAWRQGEQFF.

This clonotype has only a few counts. A read error is possible here, since a much larger clone lies one base away. The chain carries TRBV29-1 and TRBJ2-1; D perhaps matches TRBD2 (5 bases). The germline CDR1 and CDR2 sequences are SQVTM and ANQGSEA. The V gene lost 7 bases and the J gene lost 5 bases, with 18 bases spanning the gap. The CDR3 covers 14 residues. The CDR3: CSALGRADNNEQFF. The CDR3 nucleotides read TGCAGCGCCCTAGGACGAGCGGATAACAATGAGCAGTTCTTC.

V gene TRBV20-1 combines with J gene TRBJ1-1; D gene uncertain. This CDR3 has 15 residues. The germline gives CDR1 DFQATT, CDR2 SNEGSKA (reference sequence). V was shortened by 0 bases and J by 3 bases, with 14 bases between the two germline ends. The CDR3 loop reads CSARDATQDYTEAFF. In DNA, the CDR3 is TGCAGTGCTAGAGATGCAACACAAGATTACACTGAAGCTTTCTTT.

The chain has TRBV5-1 and TRBJ2-3; 9 positions match TRBD1. The CDR3 is 14 amino acids. Germline V CDR1 and CDR2: SGHRS, YFSETQ. V lost 2 bases to trimming and J lost 5 bases; unmatched junction nucleotides: 3. The CDR3 DNA reads TGCGCCAGCAGCTTACAGGGGGCATTAGATACGCAGTATTTT. Its protein product is CASSLQGALDTQYF.

This clonotype was counted a single time. V and J are TRBV4-3 and TRBJ2-6, with 11 bases matching TRBD1. V shed 7 bases and J 0 bases; nucleotides not matched to a gene: 11. The length of the CDR3 is 19 residues. In germline, CDR1 is LGHNA, CDR2 YSLEER. The CDR3 loop is CASNSRTGGGASGANVLTF. CDR3 DNA sequence: TGCGCCAGCAACTCACGGACAGGGGGCGGTGCCTCTGGGGCCAACGTCCTGACTTTC.

V is TRBV5-6 and J is TRBJ2-1, with D hard to call. This CDR3 is built from 13 residues. Germline V CDR1 and CDR2: SGHDT, YYEEEE. Trimming cost V 2 bases and J 14 bases, with 17 bases left between them. CDR3 residues: CASSFPPLGREFF. CDR3 sequence (DNA): TGTGCCAGCAGCTTCCCTCCCCTAGGGCGTGAGTTCTTC.

In its sample, this clonotype was seen many times. The genes are TRBV20-1 and TRBJ2-5, with D unresolved. Germline values: CDR1 DFQATT, CDR2 SNEGSKA (reference sequence). The ends were cut back, 5 bases at V and 5 bases at J, with 15 bases in the middle. The CDR3 runs 13 residues. Here the CDR3 reads CSAHMDHLETQYF. CDR3 DNA sequence: TGCAGTGCTCATATGGACCACCTCGAGACCCAGTACTTC.

This clonotype has ten or more counts. V usage is TRBV10-3 and J usage is TRBJ2-1, with D possibly TRBD2 on 5 matching bases. The CDR3 covers 14 residues. The V end was cut by 5 bases, the J end by 8 bases, with 16 bases between. Per the germline V gene, CDR1 is ENHRY and CDR2 is SYGVKD. CDR3 nucleotide sequence: TGTGCCATCAGTTTTTCGGGAAATGGCGATGAGCAGTTCTTC. Protein sequence: CAISFSGNGDEQFF.

The chain uses TRBV11-3 and TRBJ2-1, with 13 bases aligning to TRBD2. Trimming cost V 6 bases and J 9 bases; bases outside gene matches: 11. Germline V gives CDR1 SGHNT, CDR2 YENEEA. The CDR3 has 16 amino acids. The CDR3 DNA reads as TGTGCCAGCAGTTCCTCACTAGCGGGAGGGTCGGGTGAGCAGTTCTTC. It specifies CASSSSLAGGSGEQFF.

As for this clonotype: It may be a read error: a sequence one base away is much more abundant. The chain combines TRBV12-3 or TRBV12-4 with TRBJ2-3, with D possibly being TRBD2 (5 bases). The CDR3 is 13 amino acids. This CDR3 is CASRISSTDTRYF. As DNA, the CDR3 is TGTGCCAGTCGTATTTCTAGCACAGATACGCGGTATTTT.

The chain is built from TRBV5-1 and TRBJ2-1; D not resolved. Germline V gene lookup returns CDR1 SGHRS and CDR2 YFSETQ. This CDR3 region has 11 residues. V lost 5 bases to trimming and J lost 11 bases, with 11 bases between them. CDR3 sequence reads: CASRAESKQFF. CDR3 sequence (DNA): TGCGCCAGCAGGGCTGAGAGTAAGCAGTTCTTC.

This clonotype was counted many times. The V gene is TRBV10-3, the J gene TRBJ2-3, with 9 bases that match TRBD1. With 6 bases clipped from V and 1 base from J, the junction kept 17 bases outside the gene matches. The CDR3 totals 19 residues. Looked up from germline, CDR1 is ENHRY and CDR2 is SYGVKD. CDR3 region: CAISRGQGTSIWGTDTQYF. The CDR3, as DNA: TGTGCCATCAGCCGAGGACAGGGGACCTCTATCTGGGGCACAGATACGCAGTATTTT.

This chain uses TRBV4-1 with TRBJ2-1; 7 positions agree with TRBD2. The trim removed 4 bases at V and 6 bases at J, leaving 9 bases unmatched. CDR1 is MGHRA, CDR2 YSYEKL, per germline. The CDR3 loop spans 15 amino acids. CDR3: CASSPGTTASNEQFF. CDR3 coding DNA: TGCGCCAGCAGCCCGGGGACTACCGCAAGCAATGAGCAGTTCTTC.

A few counts support this clonotype. The rearrangement links TRBV12-3 or TRBV12-4 to TRBJ2-1; D is unclear. This CDR3 region has 15 residues. V shed 1 base and J shed 4 bases, with 11 bases lying between them. CDR3 protein: CASSLGLEVYNEQFF. The DNA of the CDR3 is TGTGCCAGCAGTTTAGGGCTAGAAGTATACAATGAGCAGTTCTTC.

J is TRBJ2-1 and V is TRBV29-1; D is ambiguous. V lost 6 bases, J lost 7 bases, and 16 bases lay in between. This CDR3 is built from 13 residues. Germline CDR1 SQVTM, CDR2 ANQGSEA. The CDR3, as DNA: TGCAGCGTCGCCCAGACGACTGCTAATGAGCAGTTCTTC. Residues: CSVAQTTANEQFF.

This chain uses TRBV15 with TRBJ1-5; D possibly corresponds to TRBD1 (5 bases). The V end lost 5 bases, the J end lost 6 bases, and 11 bases lay between the germline ends. The germline V gene has CDR1 LNHNV and CDR2 YYDKDF (reference sequence). The CDR3 totals 13 residues. CDR3 in amino acids: CATSPWGGQPQHF. In DNA, the CDR3 is TGTGCCACCAGCCCATGGGGGGGTCAGCCCCAGCATTTT.

This clonotype was counted between two and nine times. The chain is built from TRBV9 and TRBJ2-5; 8 nucleotides match TRBD1. The CDR3 runs 14 residues. Trimming took 5 bases from V and 7 from J; bases not matched to a gene: 10. From germline, CDR1 is SGDLS and CDR2 YYNGEE. DNA for the CDR3: TGTGCCAGCAGTGGACAGGGATTGGAGAGGACCCAGTACTTC. Protein: CASSGQGLERTQYF.